This record looks at one T cell receptor (beta chain) sequence and its context. The antigen remains undetermined. The entry originates in a study of T cells in Graves' hyperthyroidism and ophthalmopathy. About the study: Upon initial diagnosis and before any treatment, peripheral blood was collected. Findings and caveats of the study: Most thyroid clonotypes expanded above 0.001 were also detected in blood. Ophthalmopathy was distinguished from stable hyperthyroidism by 13 V-J signatures.

Enrolled ophthalmopathy patients presented with a Clinical Activity Score of at least 3, a NOSPECS grade of at least 4, and disease duration under 3 months. RNA transcripts were the template for amplifying TCR beta CDR3 regions. An initial round of RT-PCR targeting the TCR CDR3 relied on the HTBI primer set. TCRdb re-called the multiplex PCR reads through MiXCR, storing one row per CDR3 protein. The table includes approximately 250,000 distinct CDR3 sequences, about 25% detected once. Germline V gene sequence: CDR1 SGHAT, CDR2 FQNNGV. The CDR3 has 15 residues. V dropped 5 bases and J dropped 2; count of bases not matched to a gene: 6.

The receptor was isolated from a woman aged 40 to 50 with Graves' ophthalmopathy. This sequence joins TRBV11-2 and TRBJ2-7; 10 positions agree with TRBD2. Sequenced sample: blood. CDR3 coding DNA: TGTGCCAGCAGCGCGTGGACTAGCGGTACCTACGAGCAGTACTTC. Amino acids: CASSAWTSGTYEQYF. Drawing the rest from reference TRBV11-2 and TRBJ2-7, the complete variable domain is EAGVAQSPRYKIIEKRQSVAFWCNPISGHATLYWYQQILGQGPKLLIQFQNNGVVDDSQLPKDRFSAERLKGVDSTLKIQPAKLEDSAVYLCASSAWTSGTYEQYFGPGTRLTVT.